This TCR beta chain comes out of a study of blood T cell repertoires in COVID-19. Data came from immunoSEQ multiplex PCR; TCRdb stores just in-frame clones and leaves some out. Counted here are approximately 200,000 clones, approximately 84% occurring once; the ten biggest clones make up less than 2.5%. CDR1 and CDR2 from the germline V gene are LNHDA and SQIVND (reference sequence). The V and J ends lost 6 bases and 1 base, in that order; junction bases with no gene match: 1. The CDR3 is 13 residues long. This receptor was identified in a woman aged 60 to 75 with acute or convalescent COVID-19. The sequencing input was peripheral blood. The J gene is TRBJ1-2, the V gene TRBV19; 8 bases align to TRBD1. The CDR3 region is CASRTGDNYGYTF. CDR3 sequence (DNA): TGTGCCAGTAGGACAGGGGATAACTATGGCTACACCTTC. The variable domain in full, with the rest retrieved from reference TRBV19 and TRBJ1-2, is DGGITQSPKYLFRKEGQNVTLSCEQNLNHDAMYWYRQDPGQGLRLIYYSQIVNDFQKGDIAEGYSVSREKKESFPLTVTSAQKNPTAFYLCASRTGDNYGYTFGSGTRLTVV.